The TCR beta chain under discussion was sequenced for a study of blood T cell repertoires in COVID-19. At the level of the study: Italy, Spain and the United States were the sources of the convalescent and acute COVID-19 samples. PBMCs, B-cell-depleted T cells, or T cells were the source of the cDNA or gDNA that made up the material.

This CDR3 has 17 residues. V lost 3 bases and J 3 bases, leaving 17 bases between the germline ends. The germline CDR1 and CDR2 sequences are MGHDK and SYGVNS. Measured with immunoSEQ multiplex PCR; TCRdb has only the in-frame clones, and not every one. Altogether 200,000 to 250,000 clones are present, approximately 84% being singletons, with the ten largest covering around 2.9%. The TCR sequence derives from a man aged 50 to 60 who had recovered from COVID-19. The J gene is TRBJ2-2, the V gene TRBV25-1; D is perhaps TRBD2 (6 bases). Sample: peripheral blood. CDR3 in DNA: TGTGCCAGCAGTGACCTCGGAGGGACCACTTACACCGGGGAGCTGTTTTTT. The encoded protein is CASSDLGGTTYTGELFF.